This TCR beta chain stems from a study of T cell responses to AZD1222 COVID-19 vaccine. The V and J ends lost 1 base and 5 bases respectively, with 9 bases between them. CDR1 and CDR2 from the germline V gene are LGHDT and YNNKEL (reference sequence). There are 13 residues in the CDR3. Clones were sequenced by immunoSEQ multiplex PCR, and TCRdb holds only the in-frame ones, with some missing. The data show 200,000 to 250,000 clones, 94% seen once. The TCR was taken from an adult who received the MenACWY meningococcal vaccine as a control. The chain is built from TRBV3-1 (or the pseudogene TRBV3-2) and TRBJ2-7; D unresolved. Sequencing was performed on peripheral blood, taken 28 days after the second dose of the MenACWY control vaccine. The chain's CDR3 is CASSQGIPHEQYF. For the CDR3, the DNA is TGTGCCAGCAGCCAAGGTATCCCCCACGAGCAGTACTTC.